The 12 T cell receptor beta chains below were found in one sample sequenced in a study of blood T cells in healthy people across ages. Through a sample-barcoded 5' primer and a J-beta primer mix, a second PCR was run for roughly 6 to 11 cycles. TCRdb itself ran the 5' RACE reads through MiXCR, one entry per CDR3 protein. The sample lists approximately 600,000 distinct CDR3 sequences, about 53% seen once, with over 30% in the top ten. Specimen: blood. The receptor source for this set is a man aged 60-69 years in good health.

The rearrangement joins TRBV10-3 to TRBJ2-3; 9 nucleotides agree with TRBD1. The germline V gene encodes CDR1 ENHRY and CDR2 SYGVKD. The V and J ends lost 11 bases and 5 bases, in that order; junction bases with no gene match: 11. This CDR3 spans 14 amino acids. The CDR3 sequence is CAARQGVGLDTQYF. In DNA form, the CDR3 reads TGTGCCGCCCGACAGGGGGTTGGATTAGATACGCAGTATTTT.

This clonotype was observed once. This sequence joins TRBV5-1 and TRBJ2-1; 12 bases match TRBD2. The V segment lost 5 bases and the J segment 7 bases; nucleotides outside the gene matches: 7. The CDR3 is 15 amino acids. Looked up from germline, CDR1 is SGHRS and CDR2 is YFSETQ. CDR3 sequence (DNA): TGCGCCAGCAGTCCTTCGCTAGCGGGGGGGAATGAGCAGTTCTTC. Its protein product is CASSPSLAGGNEQFF. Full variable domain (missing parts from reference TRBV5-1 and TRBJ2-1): KAGVTQTPRYLIKTRGQQVTLSCSPISGHRSVSWYQQTPGQGLQFLFEYFSETQRNKGNFPGRFSGRQFSNSRSEMNVSTLELGDSALYLCASSPSLAGGNEQFFGPGTRLTVL.

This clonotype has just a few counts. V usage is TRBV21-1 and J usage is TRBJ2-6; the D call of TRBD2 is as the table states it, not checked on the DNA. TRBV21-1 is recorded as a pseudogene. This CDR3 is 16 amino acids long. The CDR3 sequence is CAIDVTRGPGANVLTF. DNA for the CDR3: TGTGCCATCGACGTTACGAGGGGCCCTGGGGCCAACGTCCTGACTTTC.

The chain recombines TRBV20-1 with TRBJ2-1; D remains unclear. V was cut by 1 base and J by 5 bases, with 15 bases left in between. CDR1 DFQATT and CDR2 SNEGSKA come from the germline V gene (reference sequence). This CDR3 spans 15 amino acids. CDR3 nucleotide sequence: TGCAGTGCTAGAGCCCCGTGGGCTAGAAACAATGAGCAGTTCTTC. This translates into CSARAPWARNNEQFF.

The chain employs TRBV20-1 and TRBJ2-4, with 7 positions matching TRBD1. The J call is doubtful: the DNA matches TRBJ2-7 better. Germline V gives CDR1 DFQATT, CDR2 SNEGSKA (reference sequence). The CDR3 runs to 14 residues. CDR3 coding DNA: TGCAGTGCTAGAGAGGGTAGGGGGCCCTACGAGCAGTACTTC. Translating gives CSAREGRGPYEQYF.

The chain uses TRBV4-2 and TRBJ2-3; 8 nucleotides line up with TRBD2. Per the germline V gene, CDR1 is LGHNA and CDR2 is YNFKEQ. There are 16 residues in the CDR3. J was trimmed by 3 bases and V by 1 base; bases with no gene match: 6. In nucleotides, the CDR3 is TGTGCCAGCAGCCAAGCCCAGCGGGGGACGACAGATACGCAGTATTTT. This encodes CASSQAQRGTTDTQYF.

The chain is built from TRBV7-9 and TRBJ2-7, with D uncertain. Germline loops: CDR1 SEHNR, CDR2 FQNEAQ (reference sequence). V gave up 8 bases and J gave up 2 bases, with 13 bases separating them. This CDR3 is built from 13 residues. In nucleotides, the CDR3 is TGTGCCAGCTCGGACCGTGGCCCCTACGAGCAGTACTTC. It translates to CASSDRGPYEQYF. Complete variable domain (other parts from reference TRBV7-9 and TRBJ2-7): DTGVSQNPRHKITKRGQNVTFRCDPISEHNRLYWYRQTLGQGPEFLTYFQNEAQLEKSRLLSDRFSAERPKGSFSTLEIQRTEQGDSAMYLCASSDRGPYEQYFGPGTRLTVT.

The CDR3 nucleotides read TGCGCCAGCAGCCAAGAAGAGAACAGCCGGGGGGGCTACACCTTC. Its translation: CASSQEENSRGGYTF. The gene calls are TRBV4-1 and TRBJ1-2, with D tentatively TRBD1 (5 bases). V dropped 0 bases and J dropped 8 bases, with 16 bases sitting between them. Per germline, CDR1 MGHRA and CDR2 YSYEKL. The CDR3 sequence is 15 residues long.

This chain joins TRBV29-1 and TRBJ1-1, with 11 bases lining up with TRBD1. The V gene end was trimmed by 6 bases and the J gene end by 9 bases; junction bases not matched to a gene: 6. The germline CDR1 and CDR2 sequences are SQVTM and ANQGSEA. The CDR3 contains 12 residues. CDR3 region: CSVGQGGTKAFF. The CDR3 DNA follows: TGCAGCGTGGGACAGGGGGGGACTAAAGCTTTCTTT.

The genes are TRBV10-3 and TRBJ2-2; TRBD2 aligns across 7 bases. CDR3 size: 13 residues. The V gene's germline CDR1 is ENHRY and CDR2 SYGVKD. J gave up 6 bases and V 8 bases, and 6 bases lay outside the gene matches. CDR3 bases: TGTGCCATCGGGAGGGAACCCGCCGGGGAGCTGTTTTTT. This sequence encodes CAIGREPAGELFF.

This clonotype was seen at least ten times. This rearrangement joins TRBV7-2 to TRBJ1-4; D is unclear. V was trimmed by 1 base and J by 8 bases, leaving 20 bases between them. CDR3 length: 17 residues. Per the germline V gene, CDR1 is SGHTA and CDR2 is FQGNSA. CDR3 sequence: CASSLERATPSGEKLFF. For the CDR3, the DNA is TGTGCCAGCAGCTTAGAGAGGGCGACACCCTCAGGAGAAAAACTGTTTTTT. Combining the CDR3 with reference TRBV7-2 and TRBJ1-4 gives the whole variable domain GAGVSQSPSNKVTEKGKDVELRCDPISGHTALYWYRQSLGQGLEFLIYFQGNSAPDKSGLPSDRFSAERTGGSVSTLTIQRTQQEDSAVYLCASSLERATPSGEKLFFGSGTQLSVL.

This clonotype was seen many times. CDR3 region: CSVTDSGVYEQYF. In DNA form, the CDR3 reads TGCAGCGTCACCGACTCGGGGGTCTACGAGCAGTACTTC. The V gene is TRBV29-1, the J gene TRBJ2-7, with D perhaps matching TRBD2 (6 bases). Germline V lookup: CDR1 SQVTM, CDR2 ANQGSEA. V was clipped by 6 bases and J by 3 bases, with 15 bases between them. The CDR3 length is 13 residues.